This T cell receptor beta chain appears in the sequencing data of a study of cytomegalovirus exposure and HLA in healthy donors. In the case of this clone: Its antigen is unknown.

Assay used: immunoSEQ multiplex PCR; TCRdb lists only in-frame clones, some missing. Of tens of thousands of clones in the sample, over 75% were seen once. Germline V lookup: CDR1 WSHSY, CDR2 SAAADI. The V gene lost 5 bases and the J gene lost 4 bases, with 6 bases spanning the gap. The CDR3 extends over 12 amino acids. Overall study results and limits: The majority of TCR sequences were rare, yet some public TCRs appeared in many donors. In vitro confirmation showed three CMV-associated chains to be CMV antigen specific. The tendency of first-cohort TCR clusters to co-occur in the approximately 120 validation repertoires was identified by a subsequent analysis.

The receptor was derived from a woman aged 30 to 39 in good health and CMV-seronegative. This rearrangement joins TRBV10-2 to TRBJ1-5, with D unclear. The specimen sequenced was PBMCs. The CDR3 coding sequence is TGCGCCAGCAGTATGAGAAATCAGCCCCAGCATTTT. Protein: CASSMRNQPQHF.